At least ten counts were recorded for the clone carrying this TCR beta chain. The antigen is not known. One entry per CDR3 protein results from TCRdb running MiXCR on the RT-PCR reads. The table shows about 240,000 distinct CDR3 sequences, with 12% occurring only once. The data originate from a study of response to subunit inactivated influenza vaccine. General study points: T cells newly recruited by each seasonal influenza vaccination are few, the authors suggested.

The junction had 8 bases not matched to a gene; V was cut back by 6 bases and J by 0 bases. Germline V lookup: CDR1 MGHRA, CDR2 YSYEKL. This CDR3 has 15 residues. The source material was non-naive T cells sorted from PBMCs, sampled approximately 15 days before vaccination. The TCR was taken from a man in his fifties or sixties who received an inactivated influenza vaccine. The chain joins TRBV4-1 to TRBJ2-7, with 7 bases lining up with TRBD1. CDR3 in DNA: TGCGCCAGCAGGCCCCACCGACAGGGCTCCTACGAGCAGTACTTC. Translation gives CASRPHRQGSYEQYF.